This T cell receptor beta chain was captured by sequencing in a study of T cells expressing NK-cell markers. Study context: Cells sorted as CD3+CD56+NKG2C+, CD3+CD56+NKG2C- and CD3+CD56-NKG2C+ T cells supplied the TCR beta repertoires.

5'RACE template switching with UMIs generated TCR beta cDNA. For each CDR3 protein, TCRdb gives one entry from its re-call of the 5' RACE reads, without DNA. The sample shows tens of thousands of distinct CDR3 sequences, and over 45% sits with its ten largest clones. In regard to this clonotype: Its target is unknown.

General study points: The share of CD8+ T cells held by dominant NKG2C+ clonotypes was roughly 1.0-8% in roughly 6 donors.

The germline CDR1 and CDR2 sequences are MGHRA and YSYEKL. This CDR3 has 17 amino acids. Source material: blood T cells: a sorted CD56 or NKG2C T cell subset, CD4+ or CD8+ T cells, or bulk PBMC T cells (not recorded which). The chain employs TRBV4-1 and TRBJ1-4; the D call from TCRdb, TRBD1, cannot be confirmed without DNA. The receptor was isolated from a woman between 18 and 75 years old in good health. This chain's CDR3 is CASSRGYREATNEKLFF.